This paragraph covers one T cell receptor beta chain sequence. These data originate in a study of cytomegalovirus exposure and HLA in healthy donors. Both 60 Vbeta primers and 13 Jbeta primers went into the PCR. Generated by immunoSEQ multiplex PCR, the TCRdb table keeps only in-frame clones and is missing some. The table shows fewer than 200,000 clones, with roughly 80% occurring only once. The receptor comes from a woman between 18 and 30 years old in good health and CMV-seronegative. Specimen: PBMCs.

The CDR3 DNA sequence: TGTGCCAGCAGCTGGGGCGCGGGGGGAGGCTTATCTGACTATGGCTACACCTTC. This translates into CASSWGAGGGLSDYGYTF. This rearrangement joins TRBV5-6 to TRBJ1-2, with D possibly matching TRBD1 (5 bases). Trimming stripped 3 bases from V and 3 bases from J, with 24 bases between. CDR3 size: 18 residues. The germline gives CDR1 SGHDT, CDR2 YYEEEE.